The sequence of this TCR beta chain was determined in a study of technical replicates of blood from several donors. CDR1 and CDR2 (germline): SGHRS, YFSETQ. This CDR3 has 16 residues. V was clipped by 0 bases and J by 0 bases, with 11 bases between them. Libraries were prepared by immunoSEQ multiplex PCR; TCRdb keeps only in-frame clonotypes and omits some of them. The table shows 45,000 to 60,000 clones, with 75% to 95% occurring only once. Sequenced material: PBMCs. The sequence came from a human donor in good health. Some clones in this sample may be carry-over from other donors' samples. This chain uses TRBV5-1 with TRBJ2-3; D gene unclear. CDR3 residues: CASSLETYSSTDTQYF. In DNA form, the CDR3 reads TGCGCCAGCAGCTTGGAGACATACTCTAGCACAGATACGCAGTATTTT.